This T cell receptor beta chain was sequenced during a study of cytomegalovirus exposure and HLA in healthy donors. Study results and limitations: Later analysis reportedly placed an Asian-associated ancestry cluster below the roughly 640-donor mean in N-insertions.

Concerning this clone itself: What it binds is unknown.

PCR used 60 Vbeta primers and 13 Jbeta primers. Assay: immunoSEQ multiplex PCR; the TCRdb copy retains only in-frame clones and omits some. The profile shows about 98,000 clones, around 76% of them singletons. No record exists of this donor's CMV serostatus. Germline-derived CDR1 and CDR2 are SGHRS and YFSETQ. This CDR3 contains 15 residues. J was trimmed by 6 bases and V by 4 bases; bases with no gene match: 6. What was sequenced was PBMCs. This sequence joins TRBV5-1 and TRBJ2-5; TRBD2 matches at 13 bases. The sequence was obtained from a human donor in good health. The CDR3 sequence: CASSATSGGGKTQYF. The CDR3, as DNA: TGCGCCAGCAGCGCCACTAGCGGGGGGGGAAAGACCCAGTACTTC.